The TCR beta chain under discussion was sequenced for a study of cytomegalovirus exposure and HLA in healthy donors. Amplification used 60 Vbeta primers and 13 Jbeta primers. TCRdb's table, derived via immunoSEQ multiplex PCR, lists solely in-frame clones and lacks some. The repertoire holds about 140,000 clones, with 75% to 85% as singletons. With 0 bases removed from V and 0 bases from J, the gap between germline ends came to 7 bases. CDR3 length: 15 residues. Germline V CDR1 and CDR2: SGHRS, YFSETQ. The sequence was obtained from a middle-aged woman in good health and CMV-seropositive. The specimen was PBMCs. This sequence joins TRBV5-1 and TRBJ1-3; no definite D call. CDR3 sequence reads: CASSLDRISGNTIYF. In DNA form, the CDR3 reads TGCGCCAGCAGCTTGGACAGAATCTCTGGAAACACCATATATTTT.